This record covers a single T cell receptor (beta chain). This sample is part of a study of blood T cell repertoires in COVID-19. Overall study context: Samples of COVID-19 (acute and convalescent) were obtained from the United States, Italy and Spain. PBMCs, B-cell-depleted T cells, or T cells were the source of the cDNA or gDNA that made up the material.

Original processing notes: The assay estimated nucleated cells by amplifying reference gene primers. Sequencing was performed with immunoSEQ multiplex PCR; in TCRdb, only in-frame clones are kept and a portion is missing. Clone size and V and J calls were adopted from that table, with D and trimming inferred from the DNA. The sample shows 400,000 to 550,000 clones, about 89% of them seen only once. The CDR3 contains 14 residues. Germline CDR1 and CDR2: SGHAT and FQNNGV. V gave up 1 base and J gave up 8 bases; unmatched junction bases: 7. The clonotype originates from a woman in her twenties or thirties with acute or convalescent COVID-19. This chain joins TRBV11-2 and TRBJ1-2; 7 nucleotides align to TRBD1. The sample taken for sequencing was peripheral blood. CDR3 sequence reads: CASSLGLNRGGYTF. CDR3 coding DNA: TGTGCCAGCAGCTTAGGTTTGAACAGGGGCGGCTACACCTTC.